Presented here are 28 T cell receptor beta chains from one specimen sequenced in a study of Ad26.COV2.S vaccination and SARS-CoV-2 variants. Treatment noted: 15 to 20 received Ad26.COV2.S at low or high dose, single or two shots; roughly five received placebo; per-sample allocation not given. Samples were taken on day 63 after the first vaccine or placebo injection. Data came from immunoSEQ multiplex PCR; TCRdb stores just in-frame clones and leaves some out. Found here are roughly 350,000 clones, roughly 91% of them singletons; the top ten hold about 3.5%. This sample comprised peripheral blood, obtained in a trial of Ad26.COV2.S vaccine versus placebo. The receptors were sampled from a person between 18 and 59 years old who received the Ad26.COV2.S COVID-19 vaccine or a placebo.

This chain uses TRBV21-1 with TRBJ1-1. TRBV21-1 is a documented pseudogene. The CDR3 loop spans 14 amino acids. CDR3 loop: CASSKRKRSPEAFF. CDR3 DNA: TGTGCCAGCAGCAAAAGAAAGAGGTCCCCTGAAGCTTTCTTT.

This chain joins TRBV7-2 and TRBJ2-1, with D unresolved. Germline V CDR1 and CDR2: SGHTA, FQGNSA. V lost 4 bases and J lost 6, with 7 bases in between. CDR3 size: 12 residues. CDR3 residues: CASSYSPNEQFF. For the CDR3, the DNA is TGTGCCAGCAGCTATAGCCCCAATGAGCAGTTCTTC.

The chain is built from TRBV4-1 and TRBJ1-2, with D uncertain. Trimming pared 1 base from V and 1 base from J, leaving 16 bases between. CDR1 is MGHRA and CDR2 is YSYEKL in the germline V gene. This CDR3 spans 17 amino acids. CDR3 protein: CASSQGLVGGFNYGYTF. The CDR3, as DNA: TGCGCCAGCAGCCAAGGTCTCGTGGGAGGTTTTAACTATGGCTACACCTTC.

The chain carries TRBV9 and TRBJ2-3; 9 positions match TRBD1. J gave up 4 bases and V 4 bases, and 7 bases lay outside the gene matches. The CDR3 is 15 residues long. Looked up from germline, CDR1 is SGDLS and CDR2 is YYNGEE. The CDR3 DNA reads as TGTGCCAGCAGCTTAAGACAGGGGGGGGCAGATACGCAGTATTTT. Its protein is CASSLRQGGADTQYF. Based on the CDR3 plus reference TRBV9 and TRBJ2-3, the full variable domain is DSGVTQTPKHLITATGQRVTLRCSPRSGDLSVYWYQQSLDQGLQFLIQYYNGEERAKGNILERFSAQQFPDLHSELNLSSLELGDSALYFCASSLRQGGADTQYFGPGTRLTVL.

This chain connects TRBV6-5 to TRBJ2-1; D is perhaps TRBD1 or TRBD2 (5 bases each). The V gene lost 10 bases and the J gene lost 3 bases, with 13 bases spanning the gap. Germline V gene lookup returns CDR1 MNHEY and CDR2 SVGAGI. The CDR3 covers 13 residues. DNA of the CDR3: TGTGCCACCGGTCGGGGCGTCTACAATGAGCAGTTCTTC. It yields the protein CATGRGVYNEQFF.

This clone has only a few counts. The chain has TRBV6-5 and TRBJ2-7; maybe TRBD1 (6 bases). The CDR3 is 15 amino acids. Germline CDR1 MNHEY, CDR2 SVGAGI. The V and J ends lost 8 bases and 1 base respectively, with 18 bases between them. The CDR3 loop reads CASRLWTEKSYEQYF. DNA of the CDR3: TGTGCCAGCCGACTATGGACAGAGAAGTCCTACGAGCAGTACTTC.

The table lists this clone with a count of one. The rearrangement joins TRBV3-1 (or the pseudogene TRBV3-2) to TRBJ2-7, with D possibly TRBD1 on 5 matching bases. Trimming removed 5 bases from V and 0 bases from J, with 11 bases in between. CDR3 length: 14 amino acids. Looked up from germline, CDR1 is LGHDT and CDR2 is YNNKEL (reference sequence). In DNA, the CDR3 is TGTGCCAGCAGCACAGGTTCGGGCTCCTACGAGCAGTACTTC. Its protein product is CASSTGSGSYEQYF.

Written as DNA, the CDR3 is TGTGCCAGTAGTGGTGTTGCAACTAATGAAAAACTGTTTTTT. Translating gives CASSGVATNEKLFF. The chain carries TRBV19 and TRBJ1-4; D remains ambiguous. The CDR3 contains 14 residues. Germline V gene data show CDR1 as LNHDA and CDR2 as SQIVND (reference sequence). V gave up 5 bases and J gave up 0 bases, with 7 bases separating them.

This rearrangement joins TRBV7-9 to TRBJ2-1; 8 bases agree with TRBD2. The CDR3 consists of 15 residues. After removal of 4 bases from V and 2 bases from J, the junction contained 4 bases not matched to a gene. Germline CDR1 and CDR2: SEHNR and FQNEAQ (reference sequence). This chain's CDR3 is CASSSGLAAYNEQFF. In nucleotides, the CDR3 is TGTGCCAGCAGCTCCGGACTAGCTGCCTACAATGAGCAGTTCTTC.

The chain employs TRBV30 and TRBJ1-6; the D gene is possibly TRBD1 (5 bases). V was clipped by 1 base and J by 9 bases, with 16 bases between them. Germline CDR1 is GTSNPN and CDR2 is SVGIG (reference sequence). The CDR3 covers 15 residues. The CDR3: CAWSGQAVGGSPLHF. The DNA of the CDR3 is TGTGCCTGGAGTGGCCAGGCAGTTGGGGGTTCACCCCTCCACTTT.

There are a few counts of this clone. The chain has TRBV4-1 and TRBJ1-1, with D maybe TRBD1 (5 bases). Trimming shortened V by 0 bases and J by 1 base, and 12 bases separated the two germline ends. In germline, CDR1 is MGHRA, CDR2 YSYEKL. The CDR3 is 16 amino acids. This CDR3 is CASSQDYGQGNTEAFF. In DNA form, the CDR3 reads TGCGCCAGCAGCCAAGATTACGGACAAGGGAACACTGAAGCTTTCTTT.

J is TRBJ2-1 and V is TRBV24-1; D uncertain. The germline V gene has CDR1 KGHDR and CDR2 SFDVKD. This CDR3 has 16 residues. The ends were cut back, 3 bases at V and 6 bases at J, with 17 bases in the middle. This CDR3 reads CATSDRTAANRNEQFF. CDR3 bases: TGTGCCACCAGTGATAGGACGGCAGCTAATCGCAATGAGCAGTTCTTC.

This clone occurred a few times. The J gene is TRBJ1-3, the V gene TRBV7-9, with 7 bases matching TRBD1. Trimming took 10 bases from V and 0 from J; bases not matched to a gene: 6. Germline V lookup: CDR1 SEHNR, CDR2 FQNEAQ (reference sequence). This CDR3 comprises 14 residues. CDR3 DNA sequence: TGTGCCATCTCAGGGGGTAACTCTGGAAACACCATATATTTT. Translation gives CAISGGNSGNTIYF.

A single count supports this clone. V gene TRBV29-1 combines with J gene TRBJ2-7; TRBD1 is a possible D gene (6 bases). The V end lost 7 bases, the J end lost 3 bases, and 13 bases lay between the germline ends. The CDR3 totals 12 residues. Per the germline V gene, CDR1 is SQVTM and CDR2 is ANQGSEA. CDR3 residues: CSGRDTLYEQYF. In nucleotides, the CDR3 is TGCAGCGGCCGGGACACGCTCTACGAGCAGTACTTC.

The chain carries TRBV30 and TRBJ1-4; the D is unclear. Deletions cut 0 bases from V and 8 bases from J, with 10 bases between. Looked up from germline, CDR1 is GTSNPN and CDR2 is SVGIG (reference sequence). The CDR3 spans 13 residues. CDR3: CAWSVWQAEKLFF. For the CDR3, the DNA is TGTGCCTGGAGTGTCTGGCAGGCCGAAAAACTGTTTTTT.

The chain employs TRBV7-9 and TRBJ1-1, with TRBD1 matching 8 bases. The CDR3 has 14 amino acids. Germline CDR1 and CDR2: SEHNR and FQNEAQ (reference sequence). V lost 1 base and J lost 8; bases outside the gene matches: 6. CDR3 sequence reads: CASSLEFQGAEAFF. The CDR3 DNA reads TGTGCCAGCAGCTTAGAGTTTCAGGGGGCAGAAGCTTTCTTT.

The J gene is TRBJ1-2, the V gene TRBV15; D gene unclear. The V gene lost 0 bases and the J gene lost 5 bases, with 10 bases spanning the gap. Germline V gives CDR1 LNHNV, CDR2 YYDKDF (reference sequence). This CDR3 spans 14 amino acids. The DNA for the CDR3 is TGTGCCACCAGCAGAGATCAATCAGGATATGGCTACACCTTC. Translated: CATSRDQSGYGYTF.

This chain joins TRBV4-1 and TRBJ2-3; TRBD2 matches at 9 bases. With 4 bases clipped from V and 1 base from J, the junction kept 6 bases outside the gene matches. The germline CDR1 and CDR2 sequences are MGHRA and YSYEKL. This CDR3 contains 16 residues. The CDR3 region has the DNA TGCGCCAGCAGCCCCTTGGTAGCGGGGGGCACAGATACGCAGTATTTT. It encodes CASSPLVAGGTDTQYF.

The rearrangement joins TRBV6-5 to TRBJ1-4; D is unclear. CDR1 is MNHEY, CDR2 SVGAGI, per germline. The CDR3 totals 14 residues. Between the trimmed V and J ends, which lost 5 bases and 0 bases, there was a span of 7 bases. CDR3 amino acids: CASSNPPTNEKLFF. The DNA for the CDR3 is TGTGCCAGCAGTAACCCACCAACTAATGAAAAACTGTTTTTT.

The V call is TRBV27, the J call TRBJ1-2, with 10 bases identical to TRBD1. This CDR3 region has 15 residues. Germline values: CDR1 MNHEY, CDR2 SMNVEV (reference sequence). The V and J ends lost 2 bases and 4 bases, in that order; junction bases with no gene match: 4. CDR3 DNA: TGTGCCAGCAGTTTAGTGACAGGGGGCGTCTATGGCTACACCTTC. Its translation: CASSLVTGGVYGYTF.

The chain carries TRBV12-3 or TRBV12-4 and TRBJ2-3; possible D gene TRBD2, 5 bases. V dropped 8 bases and J dropped 4 bases, with 10 bases sitting between them. The CDR3 spans 12 residues. CDR3 in DNA: TGTGCCAGCGGGGAGCGAGCAGATACGCAGTATTTT. The encoded protein is CASGERADTQYF.

The chain combines TRBV5-1 with TRBJ2-7; D gene uncertain. V lost 2 bases, J lost 1 base, and 10 bases lay in between. Germline lookup yields CDR1 SGHRS and CDR2 YFSETQ. The CDR3 is made up of 14 amino acids. The CDR3 DNA sequence: TGCGCCAGCAGCTTAAGTACCTCTTCCTACGAGCAGTACTTC. As protein: CASSLSTSSYEQYF.

The genes are TRBV15 and TRBJ1-2, with D tentatively TRBD1 (6 bases). The CDR3 runs to 15 residues. The germline V gene has CDR1 LNHNV and CDR2 YYDKDF (reference sequence). V dropped 2 bases and J dropped 6 bases, with 16 bases sitting between them. Written as DNA, the CDR3 is TGTGCCACCAGCAGACCCGTCGACAGGATGCATGGCTACACCTTC. Protein: CATSRPVDRMHGYTF. Variable domain in full (rest from reference TRBV15 and TRBJ1-2): DAMVIQNPRYQVTQFGKPVTLSCSQTLNHNVMYWYQQKSSQAPKLLFHYYDKDFNNEADTPDNFQSRRPNTSFCFLDIRSPGLGDTAMYLCATSRPVDRMHGYTFGSGTRLTVV.

This chain joins TRBV5-6 and TRBJ1-4; D gene uncertain. The germline V gene has CDR1 SGHDT and CDR2 YYEEEE. This CDR3 has 15 amino acids. Trimming stripped 3 bases from V and 0 bases from J, with 9 bases between. CDR3 residues: CASSSLGPTNEKLFF. The CDR3 coding sequence is TGTGCCAGCAGCTCCCTCGGGCCAACTAATGAAAAACTGTTTTTT.

The chain links TRBV6-6 to TRBJ1-5; possibly TRBD1 for D (5 bases). The CDR3 is 15 amino acids. CDR1 and CDR2 from the germline V gene are MNHNY and SVGAGI (reference sequence). The V end was cut by 2 bases, the J end by 0 bases, with 8 bases between. The CDR3 protein is CASSYGTYSNQPQHF. CDR3 DNA sequence: TGTGCCAGCAGTTACGGGACCTATAGCAATCAGCCCCAGCATTTT.

The rearrangement links TRBV14 to TRBJ1-3, with D possibly matching TRBD1 (6 bases). The germline gives CDR1 SGHDN, CDR2 FVKESK. V was pared by 0 bases and J by 2 bases, with 11 bases between. The CDR3 extends over 16 amino acids. CDR3 in DNA: TGTGCCAGCAGCCAAGATTGGGGGGCCCCTGGAAACACCATATATTTT. Translating it yields CASSQDWGAPGNTIYF.

This clone was found once. J is TRBJ2-3 and V is TRBV14; 7 nucleotides agree with TRBD1. Germline V gene data show CDR1 as SGHDN and CDR2 as FVKESK. The CDR3 loop spans 16 amino acids. Trimming took 0 bases from V and 8 from J; bases not matched to a gene: 11. The CDR3 reads CASSQERGPHTGTQYF. CDR3 bases: TGTGCCAGCAGCCAAGAGAGGGGGCCCCACACGGGTACGCAGTATTTT.

This chain joins TRBV25-1 and TRBJ1-2; D remains unclear. Trimming took 1 base from V and 5 from J, leaving 11 bases between them. CDR3 size: 14 residues. Germline V lookup: CDR1 MGHDK, CDR2 SYGVNS. The CDR3 DNA reads as TGTGCCAGCAGTGAATTGGCAGCGCAATATGGCTACACCTTC. It is translated as CASSELAAQYGYTF.